The 16 T cell receptor beta chains reported below all come from one sample, sequenced in a study of blood T cell repertoires in COVID-19 (dated by TCRdb to 2019 to 2021). Library construction relied on the immunoSEQ multiplex PCR assay. TCRdb stores this immuneACCESS table with in-frame sequences only. Part of the clones is absent; in the studies checked, under half of the shortfall reflects unresolved V genes, and no reason is known for the rest. The sample yields 340,000 or so clones; roughly 84% were counted once. The ten largest clones capture 1% of the sample. Specimen: peripheral blood. These receptor sequences come from a man between 50 and 59 years old with active or convalescent COVID-19.

This chain links TRBV28 with TRBJ1-1; D may be TRBD1 (6 bases). V was trimmed by 2 bases and J by 0 bases, leaving 13 bases between them. Germline CDR1 MDHEN, CDR2 SYDVKM. The CDR3 sequence is 16 residues long. CDR3 residues: CASSLGGGWVNTEAFF. The CDR3 DNA follows: TGTGCCAGCAGTTTAGGGGGCGGGTGGGTGAACACTGAAGCTTTCTTT.

The chain links TRBV18 to TRBJ2-3; no reliable D call. The CDR3 extends over 11 amino acids. The V end was cut by 4 bases, the J end by 5 bases, with 4 bases between. CDR1 is KGHSH and CDR2 is LQKENI in the germline V gene. CDR3 residues: CASSQQDTQYF. CDR3 bases: TGTGCCAGCTCACAACAAGATACGCAGTATTTT.

The chain recombines TRBV5-1 with TRBJ2-3, with D possibly matching TRBD1 (6 bases). The CDR3 has 18 residues. Germline CDR1 is SGHRS and CDR2 is YFSETQ. V dropped 0 bases and J dropped 0 bases, with 17 bases sitting between them. Here the CDR3 DNA reads TGCGCCAGCAGCTTGGGGCAGGGGTCCTCGAAAAGCACAGATACGCAGTATTTT. Protein product: CASSLGQGSSKSTDTQYF.

In DNA, the CDR3 is TGTGCCAGCAGCGCGACAGTCAGTGGTGAGCAGTACTTC. This encodes CASSATVSGEQYF. The chain is built from TRBV9 and TRBJ2-7, with TRBD1 as a possible D gene (5 bases). V lost 3 bases, J lost 7 bases, and 14 bases lay in between. The CDR3 contains 13 residues. Germline V gene sequence: CDR1 SGDLS, CDR2 YYNGEE.

This clone turned up a few times. The genes are TRBV5-1 and TRBJ2-7; TRBD1 agrees at 8 bases. CDR3 length: 13 residues. The germline V gene has CDR1 SGHRS and CDR2 YFSETQ. V dropped 0 bases and J dropped 10; count of bases not matched to a gene: 6. The CDR3 loop is CASSLVSDRDQYF. The CDR3, as DNA: TGCGCCAGCAGCTTGGTATCGGACAGGGACCAGTACTTC.

The chain uses TRBV5-1 and TRBJ1-1; D is uncertain. Germline values: CDR1 SGHRS, CDR2 YFSETQ. This CDR3 is 16 amino acids long. Trimming removed 4 bases at V and 5 bases at J, with 21 bases between. CDR3 residues: CASSLDGPALRTEAFF. The CDR3 DNA is TGCGCCAGCAGCCTCGATGGGCCGGCGTTGCGAACTGAAGCTTTCTTT.

This chain connects TRBV30 to TRBJ1-5; 9 bases map to TRBD1. In germline, CDR1 is GTSNPN, CDR2 SVGIG (reference sequence). The CDR3 totals 14 residues. The ends lost 4 bases at V and 1 base at J; junction bases unmatched: 2. The CDR3 loop is CAWMGQGSNQPQHF. The CDR3 bases are TGTGCCTGGATGGGACAGGGAAGCAATCAGCCCCAGCATTTT.

The V gene is TRBV10-3, the J gene TRBJ1-2; D is unresolved. The V and J ends lost 0 bases and 9 bases respectively, with 11 bases between them. Looked up from germline, CDR1 is ENHRY and CDR2 is SYGVKD. This CDR3 region has 13 residues. In DNA, the CDR3 is TGTGCCATCAGTGAGTCGAAAGGTGGGCGCTACACCTTC. Translated, it gives CAISESKGGRYTF.

This clone showed up just once. The chain employs TRBV11-2 and TRBJ1-1; TRBD1 matches at 7 bases. Looked up from germline, CDR1 is SGHAT and CDR2 is FQNNGV. The V gene end was trimmed by 5 bases and the J gene end by 0 bases; junction bases not matched to a gene: 9. The CDR3 covers 16 residues. The CDR3, as DNA: TGTGCCAGCAGCCCTAAACCGGGACAGATGAACACTGAAGCTTTCTTT. It yields the protein CASSPKPGQMNTEAFF.

The gene calls are TRBV12-1 and TRBJ1-2; TRBD1 reflects the table's D call only, with no check against the DNA. TRBV12-1 is annotated as a pseudogene. The CDR3 is 15 amino acids. This chain's CDR3 is CASSFKGHLLYGYTF. The DNA for the CDR3 is TGTGCCAGCAGCTTTAAGGGACACCTTCTCTATGGCTACACCTTC.

This clone came up once. CDR3 region: CASSLQGMGEQFF. The CDR3 region has the DNA TGTGCCAGCAGTCTTCAGGGTATGGGAGAGCAGTTCTTC. This rearrangement joins TRBV12-3 or TRBV12-4 to TRBJ2-1, with TRBD1 as a possible D gene (5 bases). This CDR3 has 13 residues. The V gene lost 5 bases and the J gene lost 10 bases, with 15 bases spanning the gap.

The rearrangement links TRBV14 to TRBJ1-2; D is uncertain. V dropped 1 base and J dropped 4 bases, with 7 bases sitting between them. Germline CDR1 is SGHDN and CDR2 is FVKESK. The CDR3 is 13 amino acids. This CDR3 is CASSQVHSYGYTF. CDR3 in DNA: TGTGCCAGCAGCCAAGTTCACAGCTATGGCTACACCTTC.

The chain joins TRBV7-8 to TRBJ1-5, with D perhaps matching TRBD1 (6 bases). CDR3 length: 18 amino acids. V shed 1 base and J shed 0 bases, with 16 bases lying between them. Germline values: CDR1 SGHVS, CDR2 FQNEAQ. In DNA, the CDR3 is TGTGCCAGCAGCTTAGGTCGTAATATACAGGGTAGCAATCAGCCCCAGCATTTT. This translates into CASSLGRNIQGSNQPQHF.

CDR3 sequence (DNA): TGCAGCGTTGTGGAACAGCCAAATTCACCCCTCCACTTT. This codes for CSVVEQPNSPLHF. The chain employs TRBV29-1 and TRBJ1-6; D unclear. V was shortened by 4 bases and J by 7 bases, with 11 bases between the two germline ends. This CDR3 is 13 amino acids long. The germline V gene has CDR1 SQVTM and CDR2 ANQGSEA.

This chain's CDR3 is CASSLSGRGGEQYF. The CDR3 coding sequence is TGTGCCAGCAGCTTGAGCGGGAGGGGCGGCGAGCAGTACTTC. V is TRBV5-4 and J is TRBJ2-7; 10 bases line up with TRBD2. Germline CDR1 reads SGHNT; CDR2 reads YYREEE (reference sequence). Trimming cost V 1 base and J 6 bases; bases outside gene matches: 4. The length of the CDR3 is 14 residues.

The chain employs TRBV6-5 and TRBJ2-5; D might be TRBD2 (5 bases). There are 16 residues in the CDR3. V lost 1 base and J 4 bases, leaving 16 bases between the germline ends. Germline CDR1 MNHEY, CDR2 SVGAGI. CDR3 DNA: TGTGCCAGCAGTTACTACGGGAAGCCATTGGGAGAGACCCAGTACTTC. This sequence encodes CASSYYGKPLGETQYF.